These T cell receptor beta chains were read from a single sample in a study of T cells in localized non-small cell lung cancer. Data came from immunoSEQ multiplex PCR; TCRdb stores just in-frame clones and leaves some out. The top ten hold roughly 17% of the sample, which has about 45,000 clones, about 86% seen once. Here the sequenced sample was peripheral blood mononuclear cells, taken before any cancer treatment. All receptors come from a man between 40 and 70 years old with stage III lung adenocarcinoma. Both conserved end residues are part of each CDR3. Some rows have no size entry. The others give once, few or many, or a class for an expanded clone.

CDR3 | V | size | J | length
CASSFSGDTDTQYF | TRBV11-2 | . | TRBJ2-3 | 14
CASSPRVNTEAFF | TRBV18 | . | TRBJ1-1 | 13
CASSSGGTNEQFF | TRBV19 | . | TRBJ2-1 | 13
CASSLRTGGLGTEAFF | TRBV9 | . | TRBJ1-1 | 16
CASSVSGGGTGELFF | TRBV27 | . | TRBJ2-2 | 15
CANSQGGPGQGINEQFF | TRBV4-1 | . | TRBJ2-1 | 17
CASSLAGAFPEAFF | TRBV11-2 | . | TRBJ1-1 | 14
CASSLMRGQGNQETQYF | TRBV11-2 | once | TRBJ2-5 | 17
CASSPGSSGVDEQFF | TRBV6-4 | . | TRBJ2-1 | 15
CASSDSKGGTDTQYF | TRBV6-4 | . | TRBJ2-3 | 15
CASSLSVPRGSPLHF | TRBV27 | . | TRBJ1-6 | 15
CASSGGRLYDEQYF | TRBV9 | once | TRBJ2-7 | 14
CASSPEPSSYNEQFF | TRBV5-8 | . | TRBJ2-1 | 15
CASSLRLDRLGGKTQYF | TRBV5-1 | . | TRBJ2-5 | 17
CASSQDRNTEAFF | TRBV6-1 | . | TRBJ1-1 | 13
CASSYPPGGEETQYF | TRBV6-6 | . | TRBJ2-5 | 15
CASSSVSSYEQYF | TRBV7-6 | . | TRBJ2-7 | 13
CASSLTISAYEQYF | TRBV6-6 | once | TRBJ2-7 | 14
CSVLGLAGGLEQFF | TRBV29-1 | few | TRBJ2-1 | 14
CAPRAHSYEQYF | TRBV19 | . | TRBJ2-7 | 12
CASRPPGGIETQYF | TRBV6-5 | once | TRBJ2-5 | 14
CASSHRGRVGELFF | TRBV11-2 | . | TRBJ2-2 | 14
CASTDRGSIYEQYF | TRBV10-2 | . | TRBJ2-7 | 14
CAFSGGRTGRNTGELFF | TRBV30 | . | TRBJ2-2 | 17
CASSFTGSWTGELFF | TRBV9 | . | TRBJ2-2 | 15
CASSLRGSEQYF | TRBV18 | . | TRBJ2-7 | 12
CASSPQSSGGIGEQFF | TRBV27 | . | TRBJ2-1 | 16
CAIRRDPGVNTEAFF | TRBV10-3 | once | TRBJ1-1 | 15
CASSQDWKTQYF | TRBV4-1 | . | TRBJ2-5 | 12
CASSQDNVGQGYEQYF | TRBV4-1 | . | TRBJ2-7 | 16
CASSLGQVINQPQHF | TRBV6-6 | once | TRBJ1-5 | 15
CASSLVLAGSSYEQYF | TRBV7-6 | . | TRBJ2-7 | 16
CASSLGRTRSSYEQYF | TRBV5-4 | . | TRBJ2-7 | 16
CAWSTQGAFTGELFF | TRBV30 | few | TRBJ2-2 | 15
CASSYDPDRVNEQFF | TRBV6-5 | . | TRBJ2-1 | 15
CASSLDRVGTDTQYF | TRBV6-1 | . | TRBJ2-3 | 15
CASSIGTHQSHNEQFF | TRBV19 | . | TRBJ2-1 | 16
CSVEGFSPYEQYF | TRBV29-1 | few | TRBJ2-7 | 13
CASSLEGSYNEQFF | TRBV27 | . | TRBJ2-1 | 14
CASSKDSKETGELFF | TRBV5-4 | . | TRBJ2-2 | 15
CASSLVRGRRGQDGYTF | TRBV7-9 | . | TRBJ1-2 | 17
CASSPTGGTFKETQYF | TRBV5-1 | . | TRBJ2-5 | 16
CASSYSPGSLYTF | TRBV6-6 | . | TRBJ1-2 | 13
CASKDQDGPNEQFF | TRBV6-4 | . | TRBJ2-1 | 14
CASSPLGGNQPQHF | TRBV28 | medium-sized | TRBJ1-5 | 14
CAWSAPPRAFITYEQYF | TRBV30 | few | TRBJ2-7 | 17
CASSLGTGENEQFF | TRBV5-1 | . | TRBJ2-1 | 14
CASSDSFFSPLHF | TRBV19 | . | TRBJ1-6 | 13
CASSSSTDTQYF | TRBV5-1 | . | TRBJ2-3 | 12
CASSYSRGDTQYF | TRBV6-6 | . | TRBJ2-3 | 13
CASSIAQGDNQPQHF | TRBV19 | . | TRBJ1-5 | 15
CASSQLRTGRNTDTQYF | TRBV25-1 | . | TRBJ2-3 | 17